Presented here are 9 T cell receptor beta chains from one specimen sequenced in a study of cytomegalovirus exposure and HLA in healthy donors. The protocol was immunoSEQ multiplex PCR, while the TCRdb copy is restricted to in-frame clones and leaves out a portion. The repertoire includes 150,000 to 200,000 clones, under 90% of them detected once, and 10% to 13% sits in the top ten. What was sequenced was PBMCs. The receptor set was obtained from a young woman in good health and CMV-seropositive.

The chain joins TRBV4-3 to TRBJ2-1; 14 bases map to TRBD2. V shed 3 bases and J 6 bases; nucleotides not matched to a gene: 1. The CDR3 is 15 amino acids. The germline CDR1 and CDR2 sequences are LGHNA and YSLEER. The CDR3 DNA reads TGCGCCAGCAGCCAGGGACTAGCGGGAGCCAATGAGCAGTTCTTC. Translating it yields CASSQGLAGANEQFF.

This chain uses TRBV29-1 with TRBJ1-2; D perhaps matches TRBD1 (5 bases). Germline loops: CDR1 SQVTM, CDR2 ANQGSEA. The CDR3 spans 13 residues. Trimming took 6 bases from V and 4 from J, leaving 15 bases between them. CDR3 protein: CSVPEGNLYGYTF. The CDR3 DNA reads as TGCAGCGTCCCGGAGGGGAATCTCTATGGCTACACCTTC.

The chain carries TRBV7-9 and TRBJ2-5, with no clear D. The CDR3 length is 15 residues. The germline V and J ends were trimmed by 2 bases and 0 bases, with 10 bases remaining between them. The germline V gene has CDR1 SEHNR and CDR2 FQNEAQ (reference sequence). The CDR3 DNA reads TGTGCCAGCAGCTTATGGCCGCAGAACCAAGAGACCCAGTACTTC. Amino acids: CASSLWPQNQETQYF.

CDR3 sequence reads: CASSPGGGSEQYF. CDR3 DNA: TGTGCCAGCAGCCCGGGGGGAGGCTCCGAGCAGTACTTC. The rearrangement links TRBV7-3 to TRBJ2-7, with 7 bases lining up with TRBD2. V dropped 5 bases and J dropped 6; count of bases not matched to a gene: 7. The CDR3 runs 13 residues. Germline assignment: CDR1 SGHTA and CDR2 FQGTGA.

The chain uses TRBV28 and TRBJ1-1; D is undetermined. The V gene's germline CDR1 is MDHEN and CDR2 SYDVKM. V lost 6 bases, J lost 0 bases, and 11 bases lay in between. The CDR3 has 14 residues. Here the CDR3 reads CASRGGWLNTEAFF. DNA of the CDR3: TGTGCCAGCAGGGGCGGGTGGTTGAACACTGAAGCTTTCTTT. Full variable domain (remainder filled in from reference TRBV28 and TRBJ1-1): DVKVTQSSRYLVKRTGEKVFLECVQDMDHENMFWYRQDPGLGLRLIYFSYDVKMKEKGDIPEGYSVSREKKERFSLILESASTNQTSMYLCASRGGWLNTEAFFGQGTRLTVV.

The genes are TRBV5-5 and TRBJ1-1; TRBD1 might be the D (5 bases). V lost 3 bases and J lost 1, with 13 bases in between. The V gene's germline CDR1 is SGHKS and CDR2 YYEKEE (reference sequence). The CDR3 spans 15 residues. This chain's CDR3 is CASSYLLRGNTEAFF. DNA of the CDR3: TGTGCCAGCAGCTACCTACTAAGGGGGAACACTGAAGCTTTCTTT.

The chain recombines TRBV7-9 with TRBJ1-2; possible D gene TRBD1, 5 bases. CDR1 is SEHNR and CDR2 is FQNEAQ in the germline V gene (reference sequence). The length of the CDR3 is 13 residues. Trimming shortened V by 5 bases and J by 2 bases, and 9 bases separated the two germline ends. Here the CDR3 reads CASSPQENYGYTF. The CDR3 DNA follows: TGTGCCAGCAGCCCACAGGAAAACTATGGCTACACCTTC.

This clone was picked up one time. The chain employs TRBV9 and TRBJ2-1; D is undetermined. Germline V gene data show CDR1 as SGDLS and CDR2 as YYNGEE. The CDR3 covers 14 residues. Deletions cut 7 bases from V and 0 bases from J, with 11 bases between. CDR3 nucleotide sequence: TGTGCCAGCTCGAGCGAGAGCTCCTACAATGAGCAGTTCTTC. Its translation is CASSSESSYNEQFF.

The chain is built from TRBV9 and TRBJ1-5, with D possibly matching TRBD1 (5 bases). The germline gives CDR1 SGDLS, CDR2 YYNGEE. CDR3 length: 16 residues. Trimming took 0 bases from V and 4 from J, leaving 14 bases between them. Here the CDR3 reads CASSVGWGGGNQPQHF. As DNA, the CDR3 is TGTGCCAGCAGCGTAGGATGGGGCGGGGGTAATCAGCCCCAGCATTTT.